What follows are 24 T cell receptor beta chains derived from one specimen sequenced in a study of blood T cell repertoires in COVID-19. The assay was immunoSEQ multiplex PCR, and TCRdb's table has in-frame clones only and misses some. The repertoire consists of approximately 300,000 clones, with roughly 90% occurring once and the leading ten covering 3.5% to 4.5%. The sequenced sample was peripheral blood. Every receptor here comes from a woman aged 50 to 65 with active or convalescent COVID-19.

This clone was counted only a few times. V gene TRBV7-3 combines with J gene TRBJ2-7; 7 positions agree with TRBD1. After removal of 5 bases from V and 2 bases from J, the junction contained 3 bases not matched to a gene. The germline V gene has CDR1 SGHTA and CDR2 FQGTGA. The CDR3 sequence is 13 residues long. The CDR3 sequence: CASSLTGAYEQYF. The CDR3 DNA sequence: TGTGCCAGCAGCCTTACAGGGGCCTACGAGCAGTACTTC.

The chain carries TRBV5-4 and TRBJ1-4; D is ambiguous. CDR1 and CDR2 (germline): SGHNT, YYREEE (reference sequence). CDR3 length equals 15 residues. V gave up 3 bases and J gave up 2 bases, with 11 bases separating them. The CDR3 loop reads CASSSALGTNEKLFF. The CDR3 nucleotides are TGTGCCAGCAGCTCCGCCCTCGGGACTAATGAAAAACTGTTTTTT.

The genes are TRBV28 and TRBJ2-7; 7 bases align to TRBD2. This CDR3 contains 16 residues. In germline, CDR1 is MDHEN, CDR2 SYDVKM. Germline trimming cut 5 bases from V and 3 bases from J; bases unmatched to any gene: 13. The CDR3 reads CASSPYGSGIFYEQYF. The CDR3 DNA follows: TGTGCCAGCAGTCCATACGGAAGCGGGATATTCTACGAGCAGTACTTC. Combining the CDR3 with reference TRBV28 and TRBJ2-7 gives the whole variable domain DVKVTQSSRYLVKRTGEKVFLECVQDMDHENMFWYRQDPGLGLRLIYFSYDVKMKEKGDIPEGYSVSREKKERFSLILESASTNQTSMYLCASSPYGSGIFYEQYFGPGTRLTVT.

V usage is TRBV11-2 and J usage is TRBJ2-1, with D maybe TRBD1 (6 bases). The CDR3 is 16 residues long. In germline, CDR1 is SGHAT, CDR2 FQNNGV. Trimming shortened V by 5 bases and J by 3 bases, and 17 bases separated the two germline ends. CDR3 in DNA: TGTGCCAGCAGCCCGATTTCAGGGGCCTTCTACAATGAGCAGTTCTTC. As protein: CASSPISGAFYNEQFF.

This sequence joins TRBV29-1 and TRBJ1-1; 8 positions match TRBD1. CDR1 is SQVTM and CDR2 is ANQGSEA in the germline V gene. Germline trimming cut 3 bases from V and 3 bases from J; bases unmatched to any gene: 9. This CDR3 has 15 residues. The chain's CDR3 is CSVEYRGGPYTEAFF. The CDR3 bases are TGCAGCGTTGAGTACAGGGGGGGGCCCTACACTGAAGCTTTCTTT.

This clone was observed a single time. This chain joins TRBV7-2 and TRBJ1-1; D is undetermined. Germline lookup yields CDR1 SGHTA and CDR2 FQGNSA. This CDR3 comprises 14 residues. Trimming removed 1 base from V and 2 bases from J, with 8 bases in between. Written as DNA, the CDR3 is TGTGCCAGCAGCTTAGAGACACGAAACACTGAAGCTTTCTTT. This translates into CASSLETRNTEAFF.

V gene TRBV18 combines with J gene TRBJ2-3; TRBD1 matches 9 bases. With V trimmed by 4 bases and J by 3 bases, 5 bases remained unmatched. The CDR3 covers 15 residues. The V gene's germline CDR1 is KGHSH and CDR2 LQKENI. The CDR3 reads CASSLWDRVTDTQYF. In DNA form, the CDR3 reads TGTGCCAGCTCACTGTGGGACAGGGTTACAGATACGCAGTATTTT. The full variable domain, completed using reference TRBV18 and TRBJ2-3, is NAGVMQNPRHLVRRRGQEARLRCSPMKGHSHVYWYRQLPEEGLKFMVYLQKENIIDESGMPKERFSAEFPKEGPSILRIQQVVRGDSAAYFCASSLWDRVTDTQYFGPGTRLTVL.

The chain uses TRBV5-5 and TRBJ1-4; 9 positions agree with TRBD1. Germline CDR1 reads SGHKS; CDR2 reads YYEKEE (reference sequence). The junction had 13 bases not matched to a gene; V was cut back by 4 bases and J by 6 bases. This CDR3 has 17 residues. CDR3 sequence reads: CASSLGDRVRMDEKLFF. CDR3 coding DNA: TGTGCCAGCAGCCTAGGGGACAGGGTGAGAATGGATGAAAAACTGTTTTTT.

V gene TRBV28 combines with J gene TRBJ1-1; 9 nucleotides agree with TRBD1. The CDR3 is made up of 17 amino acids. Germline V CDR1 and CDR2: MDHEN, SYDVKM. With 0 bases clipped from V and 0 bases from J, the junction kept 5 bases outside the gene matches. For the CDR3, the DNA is TGTGCCAGCAGTTTATGGACAGGGGGGTTTATGAACACTGAAGCTTTCTTT. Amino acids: CASSLWTGGFMNTEAFF.

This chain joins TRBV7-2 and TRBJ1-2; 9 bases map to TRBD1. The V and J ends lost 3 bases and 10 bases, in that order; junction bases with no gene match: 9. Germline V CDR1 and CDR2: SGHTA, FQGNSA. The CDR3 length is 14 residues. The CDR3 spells CASSFRRDREIYTF. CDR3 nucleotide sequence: TGTGCCAGCAGCTTCCGCCGGGACAGGGAAATCTACACCTTC.

The CDR3 loop reads CASSLRGRSNQPQHF. CDR3 nucleotides: TGTGCCAGCAGTTTAAGGGGTCGGAGCAATCAGCCCCAGCATTTT. V is TRBV27 and J is TRBJ1-5; the D gene is possibly TRBD1 (5 bases). The CDR3 loop spans 15 amino acids. Trimming left V 2 bases short and J 1 base short, with 9 bases between. CDR1 is MNHEY and CDR2 is SMNVEV in the germline V gene (reference sequence).

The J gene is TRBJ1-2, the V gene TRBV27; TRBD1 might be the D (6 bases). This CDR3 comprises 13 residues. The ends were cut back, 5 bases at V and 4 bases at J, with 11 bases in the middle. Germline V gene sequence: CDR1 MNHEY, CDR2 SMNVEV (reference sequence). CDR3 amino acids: CASSTGSVYGYTF. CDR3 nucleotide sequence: TGTGCCAGCAGTACAGGGTCCGTCTATGGCTACACCTTC.

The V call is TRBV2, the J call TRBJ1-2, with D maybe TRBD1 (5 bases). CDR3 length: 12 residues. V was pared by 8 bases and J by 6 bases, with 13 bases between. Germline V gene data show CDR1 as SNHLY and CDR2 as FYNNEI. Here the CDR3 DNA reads TGTGCCAGCGTACAGGTTGAAAATGGCTACACCTTC. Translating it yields CASVQVENGYTF.

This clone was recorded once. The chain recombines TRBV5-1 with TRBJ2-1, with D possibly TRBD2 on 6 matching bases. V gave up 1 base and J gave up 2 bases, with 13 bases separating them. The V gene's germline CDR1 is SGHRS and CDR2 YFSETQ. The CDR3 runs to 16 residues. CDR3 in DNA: TGCGCCAGCAGCTTGTTATCTAGCGAACCCTACAATGAGCAGTTCTTC. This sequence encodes CASSLLSSEPYNEQFF.

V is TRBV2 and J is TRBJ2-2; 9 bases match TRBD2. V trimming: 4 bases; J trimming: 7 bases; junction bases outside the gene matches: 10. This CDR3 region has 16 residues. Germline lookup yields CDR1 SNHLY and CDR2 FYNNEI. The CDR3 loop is CASSVLAGDLGGELFF. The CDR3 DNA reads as TGTGCCAGCAGTGTATTAGCGGGGGATCTTGGCGGGGAGCTGTTTTTT.

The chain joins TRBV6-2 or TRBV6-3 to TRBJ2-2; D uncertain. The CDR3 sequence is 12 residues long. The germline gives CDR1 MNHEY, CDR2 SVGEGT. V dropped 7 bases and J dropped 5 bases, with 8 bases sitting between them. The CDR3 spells CASTPRTGELFF. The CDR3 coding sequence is TGTGCCAGCACCCCGAGGACCGGGGAGCTGTTTTTT.

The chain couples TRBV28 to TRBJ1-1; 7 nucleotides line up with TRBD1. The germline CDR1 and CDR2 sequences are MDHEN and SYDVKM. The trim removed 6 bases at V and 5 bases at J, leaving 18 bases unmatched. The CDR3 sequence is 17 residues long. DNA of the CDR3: TGTGCCAGCAGCCGGATGGCGGTGGAGGGGGCTGAAACTGAAGCTTTCTTT. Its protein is CASSRMAVEGAETEAFF.

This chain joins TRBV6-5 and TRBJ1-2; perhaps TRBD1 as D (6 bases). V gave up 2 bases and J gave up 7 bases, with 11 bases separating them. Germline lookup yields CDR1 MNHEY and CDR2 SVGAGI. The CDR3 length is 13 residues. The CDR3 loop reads CASSYEGVGGYTF. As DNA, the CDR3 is TGTGCCAGCAGTTACGAGGGGGTAGGTGGCTACACCTTC.

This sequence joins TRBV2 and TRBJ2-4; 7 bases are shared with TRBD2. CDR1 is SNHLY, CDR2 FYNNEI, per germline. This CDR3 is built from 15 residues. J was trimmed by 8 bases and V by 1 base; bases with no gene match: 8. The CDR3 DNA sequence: TGTGCCAGCAGTGAAGACGGCGGGAGAGCTGACATTCAGTACTTC. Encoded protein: CASSEDGGRADIQYF.

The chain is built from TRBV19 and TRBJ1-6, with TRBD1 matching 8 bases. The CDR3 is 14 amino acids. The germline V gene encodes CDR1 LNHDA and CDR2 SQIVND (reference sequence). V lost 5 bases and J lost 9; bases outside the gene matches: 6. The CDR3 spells CASSDGTGGSPLHF. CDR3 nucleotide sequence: TGTGCCAGTAGTGACGGGACAGGTGGTTCACCCCTCCACTTT.

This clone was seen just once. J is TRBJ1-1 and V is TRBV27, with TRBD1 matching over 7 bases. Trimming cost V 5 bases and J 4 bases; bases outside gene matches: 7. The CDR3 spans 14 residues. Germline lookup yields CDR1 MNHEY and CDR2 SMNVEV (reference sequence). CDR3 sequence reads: CASSNRGRGTEAFF. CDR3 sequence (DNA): TGTGCCAGCAGTAACAGGGGAAGGGGCACTGAAGCTTTCTTT.

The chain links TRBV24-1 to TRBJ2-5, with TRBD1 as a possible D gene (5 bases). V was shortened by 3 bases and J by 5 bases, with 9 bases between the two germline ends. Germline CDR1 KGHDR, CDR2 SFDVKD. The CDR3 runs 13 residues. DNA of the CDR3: TGTGCCACCAGTGATCCAGGGCGTGAGACCCAGTACTTC. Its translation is CATSDPGRETQYF.

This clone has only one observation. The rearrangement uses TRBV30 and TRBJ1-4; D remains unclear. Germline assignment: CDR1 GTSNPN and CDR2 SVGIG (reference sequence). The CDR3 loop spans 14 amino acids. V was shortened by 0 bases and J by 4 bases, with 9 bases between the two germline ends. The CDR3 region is CAWSVTRGNEKLFF. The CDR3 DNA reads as TGTGCCTGGAGTGTGACACGGGGTAATGAAAAACTGTTTTTT. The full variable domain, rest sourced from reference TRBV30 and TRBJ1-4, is SQTIHQWPATLVQPVGSPLSLECTVEGTSNPNLYWYRQAAGRGLQLLFYSVGIGQISSEVPQNLSASRPQDRQFILSSKKLLLSDSGFYLCAWSVTRGNEKLFFGSGTQLSVL.

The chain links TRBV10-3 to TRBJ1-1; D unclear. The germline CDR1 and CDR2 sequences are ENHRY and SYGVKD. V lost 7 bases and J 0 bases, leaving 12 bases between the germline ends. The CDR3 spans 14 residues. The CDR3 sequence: CAIKMAELNTEAFF. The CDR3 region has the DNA TGTGCCATCAAAATGGCCGAATTGAACACTGAAGCTTTCTTT.